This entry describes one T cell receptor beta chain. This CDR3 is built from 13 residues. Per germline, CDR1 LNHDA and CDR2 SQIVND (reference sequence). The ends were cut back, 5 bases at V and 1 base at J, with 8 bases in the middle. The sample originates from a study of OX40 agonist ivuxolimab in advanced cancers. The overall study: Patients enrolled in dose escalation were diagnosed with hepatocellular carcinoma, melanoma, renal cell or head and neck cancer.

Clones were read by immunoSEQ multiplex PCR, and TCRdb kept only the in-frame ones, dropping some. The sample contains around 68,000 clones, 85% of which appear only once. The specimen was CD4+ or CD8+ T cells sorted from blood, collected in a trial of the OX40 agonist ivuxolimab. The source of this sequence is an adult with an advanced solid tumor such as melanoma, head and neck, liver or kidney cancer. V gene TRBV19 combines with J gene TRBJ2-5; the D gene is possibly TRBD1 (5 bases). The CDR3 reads CASSEQAQETQYF. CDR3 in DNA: TGTGCCAGTAGTGAACAGGCCCAAGAGACCCAGTACTTC.